This T cell receptor (beta chain) derives from a study of post-analysis software for immune sequencing data. Regarding the study as a whole: Compared with controls, patients had more of roughly five TRBV segments, including TRBV5-6, TRBV5-1 and TRBV20-1.

Sequencing libraries made from TCR beta cDNA carried unique molecular identifiers. MiXCR, run by TCRdb on the PCR reads, gives a single entry per CDR3 protein. The sample includes 350,000 to 450,000 distinct CDR3 sequences, approximately 42% of them seen just once. The V end was cut by 1 base, the J end by 5 bases, with 12 bases between. This CDR3 spans 15 amino acids. Germline assignment: CDR1 SGHAT and CDR2 FQNNGV. On this clonotype: The antigen is unknown.

The source material was blood. The clonotype was recovered from a girl between 2 and 10 years old with multiple sclerosis. The V gene is TRBV11-2, the J gene TRBJ2-1, with D possibly called TRBD1 or TRBD2 (7 bases each). The CDR3 sequence is CASSLGRGGHNEQFF. In DNA form, the CDR3 reads TGTGCCAGCAGCTTAGGCAGGGGGGGGCACAATGAGCAGTTCTTC.